This T cell receptor beta chain was retrieved from a study of blood T cell repertoires in COVID-19. Study-wide background: Samples of COVID-19 (acute and convalescent) were obtained from the United States, Italy and Spain. The analysed material was cDNA or gDNA that came from T cells, B-cell-depleted T cells, or PBMCs.

Authors' data handling: Estimates of nucleated cell counts were drawn from the amplification of reference gene primers. Some clones are missing from TCRdb's copy, which holds only in-frame ones; the method was immunoSEQ multiplex PCR. V and J calls and clone size are given by that table; D and trimming were obtained from the DNA. The sample lists about 240,000 clones, roughly 80% seen once, with approximately 9.4% in the top ten. CDR3 length: 12 residues. In germline, CDR1 is SNHLY, CDR2 FYNNEI. V lost 2 bases, J lost 4 bases, and 5 bases lay in between. This sequence joins TRBV2 and TRBJ1-2; D perhaps matches TRBD1 (5 bases). The sequencing sample was made of peripheral blood. This TCR derives from a woman of 80 years or more with acute or convalescent COVID-19. CDR3 nucleotides: TGTGCCAGCAGTGAACAGGGCTATGGCTACACCTTC. Translated: CASSEQGYGYTF.